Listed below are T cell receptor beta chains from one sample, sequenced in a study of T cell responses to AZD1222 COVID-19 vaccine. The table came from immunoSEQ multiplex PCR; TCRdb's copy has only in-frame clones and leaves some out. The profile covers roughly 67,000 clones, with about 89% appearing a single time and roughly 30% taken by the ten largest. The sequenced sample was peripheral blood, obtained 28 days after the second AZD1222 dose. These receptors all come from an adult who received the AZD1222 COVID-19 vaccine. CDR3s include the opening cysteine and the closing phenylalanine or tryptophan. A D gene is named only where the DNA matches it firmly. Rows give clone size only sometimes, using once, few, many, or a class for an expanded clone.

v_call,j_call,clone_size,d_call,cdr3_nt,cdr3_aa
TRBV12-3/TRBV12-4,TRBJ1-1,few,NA,TGTGCCAGCAGTAAGACAGCGAACACTGAAGCTTTCTTT,CASSKTANTEAFF
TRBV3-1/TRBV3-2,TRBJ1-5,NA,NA,TGTGCCAGCAGCCAAAGAAATGGAACTCGGCCCCAGCATTTT,CASSQRNGTRPQHF
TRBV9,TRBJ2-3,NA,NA,TGTGCCAGCAGCCTGGGCTCTGATACGCAGTATTTT,CASSLGSDTQYF
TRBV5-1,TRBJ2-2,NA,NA,TGCGCCAGCAGCTTGAGGGGGGATGGCACCGGGGAGCTGTTTTTT,CASSLRGDGTGELFF
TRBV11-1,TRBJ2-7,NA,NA,TGTGCCAGCAGCCCGGAGCCCGGCACCGGGGAGCAGTACTTC,CASSPEPGTGEQYF
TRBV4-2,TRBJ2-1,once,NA,TGTGCCAGCAGCCCAGGGGACCCGTACAATGAGCAGTTCTTC,CASSPGDPYNEQFF
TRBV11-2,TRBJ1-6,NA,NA,TGTGCCAGCAGCTTAGAGGGGGGTGCTTCACCCCTCCACTTT,CASSLEGGASPLHF
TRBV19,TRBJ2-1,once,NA,TGTGCCAGTAGTAGCCCCAGAAGCGCGGCGGGCAATGAGCAGTTCTTC,CASSSPRSAAGNEQFF
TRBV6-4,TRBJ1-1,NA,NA,TGTGCCAGCAGCCGTACAGGGAACACTGAAGCTTTCTTT,CASSRTGNTEAFF
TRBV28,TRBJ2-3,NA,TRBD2,TGTGCCAGCAGTTTGGATAGCGGGACTAGCACAGATACGCAGTATTTT,CASSLDSGTSTDTQYF
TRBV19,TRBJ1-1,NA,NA,TGTGCCAGTAGTGCCGGGGGGAACACTGAAGCTTTCTTT,CASSAGGNTEAFF
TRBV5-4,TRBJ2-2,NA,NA,TGTGCCAGCAGCTTGGATGGGGTGGGGGAGCTGTTTTTT,CASSLDGVGELFF
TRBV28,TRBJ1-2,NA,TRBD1,TGTGCCAGCAGTTTAGGGACAGGGCCCTATGGCTACACCTTC,CASSLGTGPYGYTF
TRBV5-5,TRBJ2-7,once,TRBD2,TGTGCCAGCAGCTTCCTAGCGGGAGAGACCTCGCTGTACGAGCAGTACTTC,CASSFLAGETSLYEQYF
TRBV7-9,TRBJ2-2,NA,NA,TGTGCCAGCAGCTCCCCAGTGAACACCGGGGAGCTGTTTTTT,CASSSPVNTGELFF
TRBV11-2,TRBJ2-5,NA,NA,TGTGCCAGCAGCTTAGAGTGGTCAGGGGAGGAGGAGACCCAGTACTTC,CASSLEWSGEEETQYF
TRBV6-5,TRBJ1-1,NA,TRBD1,TGTGCCAGCAGGCGGGACAGCCGAAGTGAAGCTTTCTTT,CASRRDSRSEAFF
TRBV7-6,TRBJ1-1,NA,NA,TGTGCCAGCAGCTTAAGTCAGGACGGTCAGAACACTGAAGCTTTCTTT,CASSLSQDGQNTEAFF
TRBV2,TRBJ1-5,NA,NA,TGTGCCAGCGGCACAGTGAATAGCAATCAGCCCCAGCATTTT,CASGTVNSNQPQHF
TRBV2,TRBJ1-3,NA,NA,TGTGCCAGCAGTCGCAGACAGGCCTCCTCTGGAAACACCATATATTTT,CASSRRQASSGNTIYF
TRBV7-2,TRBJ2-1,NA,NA,TGTGCCAGCAGCCCGGAGGACGCCTACAATGAGCAGTTCTTC,CASSPEDAYNEQFF
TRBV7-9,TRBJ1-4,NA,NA,TGTGCCAGCAGCTTAGGGGATAGGAATGAAAAACTGTTTTTT,CASSLGDRNEKLFF
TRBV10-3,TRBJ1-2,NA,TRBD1,TGTGCCATCACCCGGGACAGGGATGGCTACACCTTC,CAITRDRDGYTF
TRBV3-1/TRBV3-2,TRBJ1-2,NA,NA,TGTGCCAGCAGCGAGACGGGGAATGGCTACACCTTC,CASSETGNGYTF
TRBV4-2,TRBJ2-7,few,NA,TGTGCCAGCAGCCAAGCTGCGACAGGAGCTTACGAGCAGTACTTC,CASSQAATGAYEQYF
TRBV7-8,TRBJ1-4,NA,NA,TGTGCCAGCAGCTTAGGGACAGTGATCGAAAAACTGTTTTTT,CASSLGTVIEKLFF
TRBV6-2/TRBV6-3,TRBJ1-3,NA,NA,TGTGCCAGCAGTTACTCGATCTCTGGAAACACCATATATTTT,CASSYSISGNTIYF
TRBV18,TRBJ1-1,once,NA,TGTGCCAGCTCACCACAGTTGGGGAACACTGAAGCTTTCTTT,CASSPQLGNTEAFF
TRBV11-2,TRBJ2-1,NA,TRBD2,TGTGCCAGCAGCTTAGGCGGGGGGGACTACAATGAGCAGTTCTTC,CASSLGGGDYNEQFF